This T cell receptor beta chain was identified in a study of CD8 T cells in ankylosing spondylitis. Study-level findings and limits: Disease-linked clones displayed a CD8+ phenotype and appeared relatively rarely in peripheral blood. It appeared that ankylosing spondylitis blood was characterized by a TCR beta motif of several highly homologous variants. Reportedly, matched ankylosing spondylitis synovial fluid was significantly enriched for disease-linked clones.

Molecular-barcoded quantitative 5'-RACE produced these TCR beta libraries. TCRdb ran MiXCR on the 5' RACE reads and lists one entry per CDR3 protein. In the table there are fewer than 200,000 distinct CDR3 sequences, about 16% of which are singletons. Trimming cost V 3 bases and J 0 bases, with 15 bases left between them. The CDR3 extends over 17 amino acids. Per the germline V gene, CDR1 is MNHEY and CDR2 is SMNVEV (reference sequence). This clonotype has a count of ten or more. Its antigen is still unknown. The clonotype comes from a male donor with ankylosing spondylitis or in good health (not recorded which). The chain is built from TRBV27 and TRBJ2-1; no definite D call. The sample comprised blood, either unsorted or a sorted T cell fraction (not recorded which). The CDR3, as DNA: TGTGCCAGCAGTTTGGTTGGGCATCTTAGCTCCTACAATGAGCAGTTCTTC. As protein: CASSLVGHLSSYNEQFF.